This T cell receptor beta chain came from a study of shared clonotypes between healthy human individuals. General study points: In having few donors, the study represented limited genetic and exposure-history diversity.

Of note for this clone: Its antigen is not known.

The donors were all Caucasian adults (living in Nashville, Tennessee). The assay used deep level. The genomic DNA of each subset was split evenly across several immunoSEQ plates. The data were produced by immunoSEQ multiplex PCR, yet TCRdb's version contains in-frame clones alone and is incomplete. The sample comprises about 490,000 clones, about 84% of which are singletons, and approximately 12% rests with the top ten. The germline CDR1 and CDR2 sequences are SGHVS and FQNEAQ. Trimming took off 0 bases at V and 7 bases at J, with 18 bases between the two ends. The CDR3 covers 17 residues. The chain is built from TRBV7-8 and TRBJ1-4, with a possible D match to TRBD1 (5 bases). The TCR originated in a woman aged 40 to 55 in good health. Some clones in this sample may be carry-over from other donors' samples. The sample taken for sequencing was PBMCs. The CDR3 loop reads CASSLAAVGAGVEKLFF. The DNA for the CDR3 is TGTGCCAGCAGCTTAGCGGCGGTAGGGGCGGGGGTTGAAAAACTGTTTTTT. Together with reference TRBV7-8 and TRBJ1-4, the CDR3 gives the full variable domain: GAGVSQSPRYKVAKRGQDVALRCDPISGHVSLFWYQQALGQGPEFLTYFQNEAQLDKSGLPSDRFFAERPEGSVSTLKIQRTQQEDSAVYLCASSLAAVGAGVEKLFFGSGTQLSVL.